This T cell receptor (beta chain) was sequenced for a study of blood T cell repertoires in COVID-19. Enrollment of patients from Seattle took place during active infection, with longitudinal follow-up. Clones were read by immunoSEQ multiplex PCR, and TCRdb kept only the in-frame ones, dropping some. The table records approximately 120,000 clones, about 90% of them present only once. The CDR3 is 16 residues long. With 5 bases clipped from V and 4 bases from J, the junction kept 13 bases outside the gene matches. CDR1 is SGHAT and CDR2 is FQDESV in the germline V gene (reference sequence). This rearrangement joins TRBV11-1 to TRBJ2-7, with TRBD1 identical over 8 bases. The clonotype was recovered from a man in his fifties or sixties with COVID-19, enrolled during active disease. Sequenced input: peripheral blood. Here the CDR3 DNA reads TGTGCCAGCAGCGTTTCCACAGGGGGAGTCTCTTACGAGCAGTACGTC. This sequence encodes CASSVSTGGVSYEQYV.